One sample yielded the 28 T cell receptor beta chains listed below, sequenced in a study of T-cell reconstitution after alpha-beta-depleted transplantation in children. TCRbeta library preparation incorporated unique molecular identifiers. TCRdb redid the calling of the PCR reads with MiXCR, one entry per CDR3 protein. The data show about 300,000 distinct CDR3 sequences, with roughly 8.2% seen just once and around 10% held by the top ten. Study-level results: T cells produced anew were the main source of T-cell counts and diversity one year after transplant.

Antigen specificity for these receptors is unknown. The specimen was peripheral blood, collected 360 days after TCRalphabeta/CD19-depleted stem cell transplant. All receptors derive from a female patient aged 2-15 years who had a stem cell transplant for Fanconi anemia, so the T cells may come from the graft donor.

The rearrangement joins TRBV5-6 to TRBJ2-3; 14 bases map to TRBD2. In germline, CDR1 is SGHDT, CDR2 YYEEEE. The ends lost 0 bases at V and 4 bases at J; junction bases unmatched: 4. The CDR3 spans 17 residues. DNA for the CDR3: TGTGCCAGCAGCTTGGGACTAGCGGGGGGGCTCGCAGATACGCAGTATTTT. This gives the protein CASSLGLAGGLADTQYF.

This clonotype was picked up a small number of times. The rearrangement uses TRBV11-2 and TRBJ2-1; D is ambiguous. Looked up from germline, CDR1 is SGHAT and CDR2 is FQNNGV. The CDR3 is made up of 13 amino acids. V was pared by 3 bases and J by 7 bases, with 10 bases between. The CDR3 DNA reads TGTGCCAGCAGCTTTATTACGGAGAATGAGCAGTTCTTC. This encodes CASSFITENEQFF. The full variable domain, its missing parts supplied by reference TRBV11-2 and TRBJ2-1, is EAGVAQSPRYKIIEKRQSVAFWCNPISGHATLYWYQQILGQGPKLLIQFQNNGVVDDSQLPKDRFSAERLKGVDSTLKIQPAKLEDSAVYLCASSFITENEQFFGPGTRLTVL.

This clonotype appeared many times. The chain recombines TRBV7-9 with TRBJ2-7; D may be TRBD1 (6 bases). Germline lookup yields CDR1 SEHNR and CDR2 FQNEAQ (reference sequence). CDR3 length equals 14 residues. The V and J ends lost 2 bases and 5 bases respectively, with 13 bases between them. CDR3 in amino acids: CASSLLHRVDEQYF. For the CDR3, the DNA is TGTGCCAGCAGCTTACTGCACAGGGTCGACGAGCAGTACTTC.

The chain is built from TRBV7-2 and TRBJ1-2; D remains unclear. CDR3 length: 12 amino acids. V was clipped by 1 base and J by 14 bases, with 14 bases between them. Germline lookup yields CDR1 SGHTA and CDR2 FQGNSA. In DNA form, the CDR3 reads TGTGCCAGCAGCTTAGAAGGCTATGGCTGTACCTTC. Protein product: CASSLEGYGCTF.

This clonotype occurred many times. The V and J genes are TRBV5-1 and TRBJ2-5; 7 positions agree with TRBD1. Germline V gene sequence: CDR1 SGHRS, CDR2 YFSETQ. J gave up 4 bases and V 1 base, and 7 bases lay outside the gene matches. This CDR3 has 15 residues. The CDR3, as DNA: TGCGCCAGCAGCTTGTTACAGGGGTTGGGAGAGACCCAGTACTTC. It translates to CASSLLQGLGETQYF.

To note about this clonotype: The CDR3 end shows no conserved phenylalanine or tryptophan, and so a read error is likely. The CDR3 loop reads CATSSNPDRGEKLFS. In DNA, the CDR3 is TGTGCCACCAGCAGTAACCCCGACAGGGGGGAAAAACTGTTTTCT. This chain connects TRBV15 to TRBJ1-4; 9 bases agree with TRBD1. Germline V gene data show CDR1 as LNHNV and CDR2 as YYDKDF (reference sequence). The V segment lost 3 bases and the J segment 8 bases; nucleotides outside the gene matches: 7. CDR3 length: 15 residues.

This clonotype was seen at least ten times. The chain carries TRBV6-1 and TRBJ2-7; 9 bases fit TRBD1. This CDR3 has 13 amino acids. CDR1 and CDR2 (germline): MNHNS, SASEGT. V lost 6 bases and J lost 3; bases outside the gene matches: 3. The CDR3 spells CASSRQGVYEQYF. Here the CDR3 DNA reads TGTGCCAGCAGCCGACAGGGGGTCTACGAGCAGTACTTC.

At least ten counts were recorded for this clonotype. The chain uses TRBV20-1 and TRBJ2-1, with unresolved D. CDR3 length: 11 amino acids. V gave up 0 bases and J gave up 9 bases, with 6 bases separating them. Germline-derived CDR1 and CDR2 are DFQATT and SNEGSKA (reference sequence). DNA for the CDR3: TGCAGTGCTAGAGAGGTGTCTGAGCAGTTCTTC. Protein product: CSAREVSEQFF.

The chain employs TRBV11-2 and TRBJ1-1; tentatively, D is TRBD1 (5 bases). This CDR3 spans 14 amino acids. V lost 1 base, J lost 3 bases, and 9 bases lay in between. Germline CDR1 and CDR2: SGHAT and FQNNGV. CDR3 loop: CASSLATVYTEAFF. The CDR3 DNA follows: TGTGCCAGCAGCTTAGCGACAGTATACACTGAAGCTTTCTTT.

This clonotype was counted at least ten times. The CDR3 region is CSVHRQGAADEQYF. The CDR3 bases are TGCAGCGTTCACCGACAGGGGGCGGCCGACGAGCAGTACTTC. This chain uses TRBV29-1 with TRBJ2-7, with TRBD1 identical over 10 bases. The V gene's germline CDR1 is SQVTM and CDR2 ANQGSEA. V lost 5 bases to trimming and J lost 5 bases; unmatched junction nucleotides: 9. This CDR3 is built from 14 residues.

With respect to this clonotype: A much larger clone is a single base away; this may be a read error. The genes are TRBV7-9 and TRBJ2-1; D remains unclear. CDR1 and CDR2 (germline): SEHNR, FQNEAQ (reference sequence). With 2 bases removed from V and 1 base from J, the gap between germline ends came to 9 bases. The CDR3 runs to 15 residues. The CDR3 coding sequence is TGTGCCAGCAGCTTAAAAGGGTGGTCCTACAATGAGCAGTTCTTC. Its translation: CASSLKGWSYNEQFF.

This clonotype was recorded many times. The J gene is TRBJ2-3, the V gene TRBV11-1, with D tentatively TRBD2 (6 bases). In germline, CDR1 is SGHAT, CDR2 FQDESV (reference sequence). Trimming left V 5 bases short and J 3 bases short, with 27 bases between. CDR3 length equals 19 residues. The CDR3: CASSEFLRDRAHRTDTQYF. DNA of the CDR3: TGTGCCAGCAGCGAATTCTTGCGGGATCGGGCGCACCGAACAGATACGCAGTATTTT.

This clonotype was seen ten or more times. This chain links TRBV29-1 with TRBJ2-7, with 7 nucleotides matching TRBD2. Germline V gene lookup returns CDR1 SQVTM and CDR2 ANQGSEA. CDR3 length equals 15 residues. V was pared by 0 bases and J by 0 bases, with 5 bases of the junction left unmatched. CDR3 sequence reads: CSVEDSSGYSYEQYF. CDR3 DNA: TGCAGCGTTGAAGACTCTAGCGGATACTCCTACGAGCAGTACTTC.

V gene TRBV28 combines with J gene TRBJ2-1; the D gene could be TRBD1 or TRBD2 (5 bases each). The V end was cut by 8 bases, the J end by 3 bases, with 11 bases between. Germline-derived CDR1 and CDR2 are MDHEN and SYDVKM. This CDR3 has 13 residues. The CDR3 is CASYGTIYNEQFF. As DNA, the CDR3 is TGTGCCAGCTACGGGACCATCTACAATGAGCAGTTCTTC. The whole variable domain, remainder taken from reference TRBV28 and TRBJ2-1, is DVKVTQSSRYLVKRTGEKVFLECVQDMDHENMFWYRQDPGLGLRLIYFSYDVKMKEKGDIPEGYSVSREKKERFSLILESASTNQTSMYLCASYGTIYNEQFFGPGTRLTVL.

This clonotype was seen a few times. The chain couples TRBV5-1 to TRBJ1-4, with a weak D call TRBD1 (6 bases). Germline CDR1 SGHRS, CDR2 YFSETQ. The ends were cut back, 4 bases at V and 7 bases at J, with 14 bases in the middle. The CDR3 covers 14 residues. CDR3 DNA sequence: TGCGCCAGCAGCCCCTGGGGGGCGGGTGAAAAACTGTTTTTT. This codes for CASSPWGAGEKLFF.

The sample holds many counts of this clonotype. A junction boundary mismatches the germline segment, possibly from a read error. The chain joins TRBV9 to TRBJ2-1, with D perhaps given as TRBD1 or TRBD2 (5 bases each). The CDR3 has 16 residues. The V gene's germline CDR1 is SGDLS and CDR2 YYNGEE. CDR3 nucleotide sequence: TGTGCCAGCAGCGTAGGCACCGGGGCACGTGGTAATGTGCAGTTCTTC. This encodes CASSVGTGARGNVQFF.

This clonotype came up many times. The CDR3 here is CSVEAPDRDETQYF. The CDR3 region has the DNA TGCAGCGTTGAAGCCCCGGACAGGGACGAGACCCAGTACTTC. The V call is TRBV29-1, the J call TRBJ2-5; TRBD1 matches at 8 bases. This CDR3 has 14 amino acids. Germline V gene lookup returns CDR1 SQVTM and CDR2 ANQGSEA. Unmatched junction bases numbered 6, after V lost 1 base and J lost 5 bases.

This clonotype showed up just a few times. The chain employs TRBV3-1 and TRBJ1-1, with D unresolved. The CDR3 totals 11 residues. Germline-derived CDR1 and CDR2 are LGHDT and YNNKEL (reference sequence). The V and J ends lost 4 bases and 10 bases respectively, with 10 bases between them. In DNA form, the CDR3 reads TGTGCCAGCAGCCGCCTAGGAACAGCTTTCTTT. Protein product: CASSRLGTAFF.

This clonotype was counted at least ten times. This chain links TRBV5-5 with TRBJ2-1, with 8 bases fitting TRBD2. Trimming cost V 4 bases and J 6 bases; bases outside gene matches: 9. Germline CDR1 and CDR2: SGHKS and YYEKEE (reference sequence). The CDR3 length is 15 residues. The CDR3 DNA is TGTGCCAGCAGCCAGGGACTAGTGAGGGTCAATGAGCAGTTCTTC. Encoded protein: CASSQGLVRVNEQFF. The whole variable domain, remainder taken from reference TRBV5-5 and TRBJ2-1, is DAGVTQSPTHLIKTRGQQVTLRCSPISGHKSVSWYQQVLGQGPQFIFQYYEKEERGRGNFPDRFSARQFPNYSSELNVNALLLGDSALYLCASSQGLVRVNEQFFGPGTRLTVL.

This clonotype was seen ten or more times. The rearrangement links TRBV4-2 to TRBJ2-3; TRBD1 agrees at 7 bases. The CDR3 has 15 residues. V lost 2 bases to trimming and J lost 2 bases; unmatched junction nucleotides: 4. Germline V gene lookup returns CDR1 LGHNA and CDR2 YNFKEQ. CDR3: CASSQRDSLTDTQYF. The CDR3 nucleotides are TGTGCCAGCAGCCAAAGGGACAGCCTCACAGATACGCAGTATTTT.

V usage is TRBV10-3 and J usage is TRBJ1-1, with a weak D call TRBD1 (5 bases). The germline V gene encodes CDR1 ENHRY and CDR2 SYGVKD. Trimming took 7 bases from V and 0 from J, leaving 18 bases between them. There are 16 residues in the CDR3. The CDR3 DNA is TGTGCCATCACCTCCGGGGCAGGGATTCTGAACACTGAAGCTTTCTTT. Residues: CAITSGAGILNTEAFF.

This clonotype has at least ten counts. The rearrangement joins TRBV4-3 to TRBJ2-2; 8 bases are a match to TRBD2. Germline values: CDR1 LGHNA, CDR2 YSLEER. CDR3 length equals 16 residues. The V segment lost 4 bases and the J segment 3 bases; nucleotides outside the gene matches: 7. The CDR3 sequence is CASSLVSGEHTGELFF. The CDR3, as DNA: TGCGCCAGCAGCCTAGTTAGCGGGGAACACACCGGGGAGCTGTTTTTT.

This clonotype was seen more than once but under ten times. J is TRBJ1-4 and V is TRBV7-9; D ambiguous. V was pared by 0 bases and J by 8 bases, with 7 bases between. Looked up from germline, CDR1 is SEHNR and CDR2 is FQNEAQ (reference sequence). This CDR3 has 13 residues. Here the CDR3 reads CASSLAYGEKLFF. CDR3 bases: TGTGCCAGCAGCTTAGCGTATGGGGAAAAACTGTTTTTT.

This clonotype was picked up many times. V is TRBV20-1 and J is TRBJ2-3; unclear D gene. Trimming cost V 6 bases and J 1 base, with 14 bases left between them. Germline CDR1 and CDR2: DFQATT and SNEGSKA (reference sequence). This CDR3 region has 14 residues. The CDR3 sequence is CSAHLGGGTDTQYF. The CDR3 nucleotides are TGCAGTGCCCACCTAGGTGGTGGCACAGATACGCAGTATTTT.

This clonotype has ten or more counts. This sequence joins TRBV6-1 and TRBJ1-5; D is unclear. The CDR3 covers 14 residues. Germline CDR1 reads MNHNS; CDR2 reads SASEGT. Deletions cut 2 bases from V and 0 bases from J, with 5 bases between. This CDR3 is CASSEPYSNQPQHF. The CDR3 region has the DNA TGTGCCAGCAGTGAACCCTATAGCAATCAGCCCCAGCATTTT.

This clonotype has just a few counts. The chain couples TRBV6-1 to TRBJ2-2; 8 bases agree with TRBD1. Germline V gives CDR1 MNHNS, CDR2 SASEGT. CDR3 length: 13 amino acids. V was clipped by 5 bases and J by 5 bases; unmatched bases: 1. The CDR3 sequence: CASSTGGTGELFF. The CDR3 DNA follows: TGTGCCAGCAGTACAGGGGGAACCGGGGAGCTGTTTTTT.

This clonotype turned up a few times. V gene TRBV10-3 combines with J gene TRBJ1-3; a possible D gene is TRBD1 (6 bases). V lost 0 bases to trimming and J lost 2 bases, with 8 bases between them. CDR1 and CDR2 from the germline V gene are ENHRY and SYGVKD. CDR3 length: 15 amino acids. The CDR3 sequence: CAISESRDTGNTIYF. The CDR3, as DNA: TGTGCCATCAGTGAGTCGAGGGACACTGGAAACACCATATATTTT.

This clonotype was recorded many times. The chain is built from TRBV12-3 or TRBV12-4 and TRBJ1-2; a possible D gene is TRBD1 (5 bases). This CDR3 comprises 16 residues. Trimming took 7 bases from V and 3 from J, leaving 21 bases between them. CDR3 sequence: CASTILLRGSDYGYTF. In DNA form, the CDR3 reads TGTGCCAGCACCATACTCTTGAGGGGCAGTGACTATGGCTACACCTTC.